This TCR beta chain was profiled in a study of identical twins. Points from the study as a whole: Analyses of zero insertions could be partly confounded by invariant MAIT and iNKT cells. High-abundance cord blood beta clonotypes had fewer insertions; memory repertoires showed none. Out-of-frame alpha sequences shared between twins exhibited an excess of low generation probability.

Template switching added a universal primer binding site, and final cDNA carried unique molecular identifiers. From the 5' RACE reads, TCRdb called clonotypes with MiXCR, one entry per CDR3 protein. The sample yields about 890,000 distinct CDR3 sequences, 10% to 15% seen once. The CDR3 spans 13 residues. Germline CDR1 KGHDR, CDR2 SFDVKD. The V end lost 8 bases, the J end lost 2 bases, and 9 bases lay between the germline ends. This clonotype was detected many times. Its cognate antigen is unknown. The data also belong to a second study, concerning yellow fever vaccine responses in identical twins.

V gene TRBV24-1 combines with J gene TRBJ1-5, with D possibly matching TRBD1 (6 bases). Sequenced input: PBMCs. The clonotype was recovered from a woman aged 18-29 years in good health. The CDR3 protein is CATNEGGNQPQHF. The CDR3 DNA is TGTGCCACCAACGAGGGGGGCAATCAGCCCCAGCATTTT.